The following is a T cell receptor beta chain sequence with its context. These data belong to a study of blood T cell repertoires in COVID-19. CDR3 length: 13 amino acids. V was clipped by 4 bases and J by 6 bases, with 10 bases between them. Germline CDR1 SGHKS, CDR2 YYEKEE (reference sequence). Clones were read by immunoSEQ multiplex PCR, and TCRdb kept only the in-frame ones, dropping some. The table records some 510,000 clones, more than 75% of them present only once. This clonotype originated in a woman aged 40 to 49 who had recovered from COVID-19. Sequenced sample: PBMCs or T cells enriched from blood (not recorded which). This chain links TRBV5-5 with TRBJ2-2, with D unclear. The CDR3 region is CASSPSPAGELFF. The DNA for the CDR3 is TGTGCCAGCAGCCCCTCCCCCGCCGGGGAGCTGTTTTTT.